This paragraph reports one T cell receptor beta chain. This sample is part of a study of Ad26.COV2.S vaccination and SARS-CoV-2 variants. Study-wide context: The vaccine Ad26.COV2.S was put into the muscle once, or twice with 56 days between.

The germline V gene has CDR1 KGHSH and CDR2 LQKENI. This CDR3 is built from 12 residues. V lost 3 bases, J lost 3 bases, and 6 bases lay in between. Noted treatment: around 19 received Ad26.COV2.S at low or high dose, single or two shots; about 5 received placebo; per-sample allocation not given. It was on day 63 after the first vaccine or placebo injection that samples were taken. Donor was an adult aged 18-55 years in Boston. TCRdb keeps only in-frame clones here, not all; method: immunoSEQ multiplex PCR. This sample yields about 680,000 clones, of which 70% to 90% are seen a single time; approximately 1.5% belongs to the top ten.

Sequenced material: peripheral blood, taken in a trial of Ad26.COV2.S vaccine versus placebo. The receptor comes from a person between 18 and 65 years old who received the Ad26.COV2.S COVID-19 vaccine or a placebo. This chain connects TRBV18 to TRBJ2-7; D ambiguous. The CDR3 sequence: CASSPDDYEQYF. CDR3 in DNA: TGTGCCAGCTCACCGGACGACTACGAGCAGTACTTC. The whole variable domain, filled in from reference TRBV18 and TRBJ2-7, reads NAGVMQNPRHLVRRRGQEARLRCSPMKGHSHVYWYRQLPEEGLKFMVYLQKENIIDESGMPKERFSAEFPKEGPSILRIQQVVRGDSAAYFCASSPDDYEQYFGPGTRLTVT.